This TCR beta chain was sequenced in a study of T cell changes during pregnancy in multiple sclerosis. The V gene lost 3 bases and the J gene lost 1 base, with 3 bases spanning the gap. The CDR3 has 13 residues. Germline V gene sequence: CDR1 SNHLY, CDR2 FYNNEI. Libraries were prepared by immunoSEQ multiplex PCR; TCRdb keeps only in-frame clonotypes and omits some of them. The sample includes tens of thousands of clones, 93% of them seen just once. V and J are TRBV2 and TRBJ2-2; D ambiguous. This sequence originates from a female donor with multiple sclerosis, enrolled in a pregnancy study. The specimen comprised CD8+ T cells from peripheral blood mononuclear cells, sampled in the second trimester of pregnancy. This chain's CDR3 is CASSDGNTGELFF. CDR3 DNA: TGTGCCAGCAGTGACGGGAACACCGGGGAGCTGTTTTTT.